These 32 T cell receptor beta chains share one sample of origin, sequenced in a study of cytomegalovirus exposure and HLA in healthy donors. With 60 Vbeta and 13 Jbeta primers, the PCR was carried out. TCRdb's copy holds only in-frame clones and misses some; the assay was immunoSEQ multiplex PCR. The data hold more than 95,000 clones, with roughly three quarters observed a single time. The source material was PBMCs. These receptors came from a man aged 25-45 years in good health and CMV-seronegative.

This clone was seen a few times. This chain joins TRBV29-1 and TRBJ2-5; 7 nucleotides align to TRBD2. CDR1 and CDR2 (germline): SQVTM, ANQGSEA. J gave up 5 bases and V 0 bases, and 9 bases lay outside the gene matches. The CDR3 covers 15 residues. CDR3 in DNA: TGCAGCGTTGAAGACCCGTTGACTAGCAGGGAGACCCAGTACTTC. Translating it yields CSVEDPLTSRETQYF.

The chain employs TRBV28 and TRBJ2-5; 9 bases fit TRBD2. V was clipped by 3 bases and J by 0 bases; unmatched bases: 8. The germline gives CDR1 MDHEN, CDR2 SYDVKM. This CDR3 region has 17 residues. CDR3 nucleotide sequence: TGTGCCAGCAGTTTGGCTAGCGGGAATGGGTACCAAGAGACCCAGTACTTC. Protein sequence: CASSLASGNGYQETQYF.

This chain uses TRBV7-9 with TRBJ2-1; D remains unclear. Trimming cost V 0 bases and J 4 bases, with 7 bases left between them. This CDR3 is 14 amino acids long. The germline V gene encodes CDR1 SEHNR and CDR2 FQNEAQ (reference sequence). The CDR3 DNA reads as TGTGCCAGCAGCTTAGCGATCCAGTACAATGAGCAGTTCTTC. Translating it yields CASSLAIQYNEQFF.

This clone was recorded a few times. The rearrangement links TRBV6-5 to TRBJ2-3, with 7 positions matching TRBD1. CDR1 and CDR2 from the germline V gene are MNHEY and SVGAGI. This CDR3 region has 15 residues. J gave up 6 bases and V 2 bases, and 8 bases lay outside the gene matches. CDR3 protein: CASSYQTGLGDTQYF. DNA for the CDR3: TGTGCCAGCAGTTACCAGACAGGGCTCGGGGATACGCAGTATTTT.

The chain has TRBV28 and TRBJ2-5, with a tentative D call TRBD2 (5 bases). Germline CDR1 MDHEN, CDR2 SYDVKM. Trimming pared 2 bases from V and 5 bases from J, leaving 12 bases between. The CDR3 runs 14 residues. The CDR3 DNA reads TGTGCCAGCAGTTTAGGTACGGGATGGGAGACCCAGTACTTC. The encoded protein is CASSLGTGWETQYF.

V and J are TRBV2 and TRBJ1-3; unclear D gene. Looked up from germline, CDR1 is SNHLY and CDR2 is FYNNEI. The V gene lost 3 bases and the J gene lost 4 bases, with 7 bases spanning the gap. The CDR3 has 13 residues. The DNA of the CDR3 is TGTGCCAGCAGTGACTCAGGAGGAAACACCATATATTTT. Its protein product is CASSDSGGNTIYF.

V is TRBV18 and J is TRBJ2-1; 7 nucleotides agree with TRBD2. Germline values: CDR1 KGHSH, CDR2 LQKENI. Losses at the gene ends were 6 bases for V and 5 bases for J; bases not matched to a gene: 10. The CDR3 loop spans 15 amino acids. The CDR3 DNA is TGTGCCAGCTCCCCGTGGGAGGGTCTGAACAATGAGCAGTTCTTC. Translation: CASSPWEGLNNEQFF.

V and J are TRBV19 and TRBJ2-7; 11 bases align to TRBD2. The germline V gene has CDR1 LNHDA and CDR2 SQIVND (reference sequence). This CDR3 region has 16 residues. Trimming took 3 bases from V and 3 from J; bases not matched to a gene: 7. The CDR3 spells CASSISGTSGFYEQYF. DNA of the CDR3: TGTGCCAGTAGTATCTCCGGGACTAGCGGTTTCTACGAGCAGTACTTC.

The chain uses TRBV4-3 and TRBJ2-3; D is ambiguous. CDR1 and CDR2 from the germline V gene are LGHNA and YSLEER. CDR3 length: 14 amino acids. V dropped 0 bases and J dropped 3 bases, with 7 bases sitting between them. The CDR3 protein is CASSQDLATDTQYF. CDR3 coding DNA: TGCGCCAGCAGCCAAGACTTGGCAACAGATACGCAGTATTTT.

The chain combines TRBV7-2 with TRBJ1-1, with D possibly being TRBD1 (5 bases). V lost 3 bases and J lost 9, with 14 bases in between. The germline gives CDR1 SGHTA, CDR2 FQGNSA. The CDR3 consists of 13 residues. In nucleotides, the CDR3 is TGTGCCAGCAGCTTGGGGGGAGAGACTAAAGCTTTCTTT. Residues: CASSLGGETKAFF.

For the CDR3, the DNA is TGTGCCAGCAGTTACGAACAGGGCGGCAACACTGAAGCTTTCTTT. It specifies CASSYEQGGNTEAFF. This chain connects TRBV6-5 to TRBJ1-1, with D maybe TRBD1 (6 bases). Between the trimmed V and J ends, which lost 2 bases and 2 bases, there was a span of 12 bases. The CDR3 runs to 15 residues. The germline V gene has CDR1 MNHEY and CDR2 SVGAGI.

The chain links TRBV10-2 to TRBJ1-5; D remains ambiguous. V was clipped by 7 bases and J by 5 bases, with 12 bases between them. The CDR3 totals 13 residues. In germline, CDR1 is WSHSY, CDR2 SAAADI. The CDR3 DNA follows: TGCGCCAGCACAAATACGGGGTATCAGCCCCAGCATTTT. Its protein is CASTNTGYQPQHF.

The gene calls are TRBV6-5 and TRBJ1-5, with D perhaps matching TRBD1 (5 bases). Trimming removed 6 bases from V and 2 bases from J, with 14 bases in between. CDR3 length equals 15 residues. Germline-derived CDR1 and CDR2 are MNHEY and SVGAGI. CDR3 loop: CASSYAWGGNQPQHF. The CDR3 DNA follows: TGTGCCAGCAGCTACGCATGGGGGGGCAATCAGCCCCAGCATTTT.

The chain has TRBV13 and TRBJ2-5; tentatively, D is TRBD2 (6 bases). CDR1 PRHDT and CDR2 FYEKMQ come from the germline V gene (reference sequence). The CDR3 covers 13 residues. V lost 5 bases, J lost 5 bases, and 12 bases lay in between. CDR3 amino acids: CASSPSGVETQYF. CDR3 nucleotide sequence: TGTGCCAGCAGCCCGTCGGGGGTGGAGACCCAGTACTTC. Looking up the rest from reference TRBV13 and TRBJ2-5 gives the full variable domain: AAGVIQSPRHLIKEKRETATLKCYPIPRHDTVYWYQQGPGQDPQFLISFYEKMQSDKGSIPDRFSAQQFSDYHSELNMSSLELGDSALYFCASSPSGVETQYFGPGTRLLVL.

This chain connects TRBV2 to TRBJ1-5, with 7 bases aligning to TRBD1. The trim removed 6 bases at V and 3 bases at J, leaving 8 bases unmatched. This CDR3 comprises 15 residues. The germline CDR1 and CDR2 sequences are SNHLY and FYNNEI. The CDR3 nucleotides read TGTGCCAGCAGGAGAGACAGGGCGCCCAATCAGCCCCAGCATTTT. It codes for CASRRDRAPNQPQHF.

This chain uses TRBV4-2 with TRBJ1-2; the D is unclear. Germline V gives CDR1 LGHNA, CDR2 YNFKEQ. The CDR3 has 15 amino acids. The V gene lost 0 bases and the J gene lost 2 bases, with 10 bases spanning the gap. The CDR3 nucleotides read TGTGCCAGCAGCCAAGAGGGTCTGGAGAACTATGGCTACACCTTC. It is translated as CASSQEGLENYGYTF.

This clone has only a few counts. V is TRBV28 and J is TRBJ1-1, with a weak D call TRBD1 (5 bases). The V gene lost 5 bases and the J gene lost 7 bases, with 17 bases spanning the gap. Germline V gives CDR1 MDHEN, CDR2 SYDVKM. The CDR3 length is 14 residues. The CDR3 here is CASSLGATYGEAFF. CDR3 nucleotides: TGTGCCAGCAGTCTAGGGGCAACTTACGGTGAAGCTTTCTTT.

V usage is TRBV7-2 and J usage is TRBJ2-5; TRBD2 matches 9 bases. Per the germline V gene, CDR1 is SGHTA and CDR2 is FQGNSA. The CDR3 is 15 amino acids. V lost 4 bases to trimming and J lost 0 bases; unmatched junction nucleotides: 3. The CDR3 bases are TGTGCCAGCAGCTCCTGGACTAGCGACCAAGAGACCCAGTACTTC. It is translated as CASSSWTSDQETQYF.

The V call is TRBV9, the J call TRBJ2-1; 8 bases are a match to TRBD1. This CDR3 is built from 13 residues. The V gene end was trimmed by 0 bases and the J gene end by 7 bases; junction bases not matched to a gene: 0. CDR1 is SGDLS, CDR2 YYNGEE, per germline. The CDR3 is CASSVGTGNEQFF. In nucleotides, the CDR3 is TGTGCCAGCAGCGTAGGGACAGGGAATGAGCAGTTCTTC.

This rearrangement joins TRBV7-2 to TRBJ2-3; 11 bases match TRBD2. Trimming took 5 bases from V and 4 from J; bases not matched to a gene: 11. This CDR3 spans 17 amino acids. Per the germline V gene, CDR1 is SGHTA and CDR2 is FQGNSA. CDR3 in amino acids: CASSPRVTSGTADTQYF. The CDR3 DNA sequence: TGTGCCAGCAGCCCGAGGGTGACTAGCGGGACGGCAGATACGCAGTATTTT.

J is TRBJ2-7 and V is TRBV5-4, with D maybe TRBD2 (5 bases). V shed 4 bases and J shed 1 base, with 15 bases lying between them. The CDR3 is 15 residues long. Germline V gene lookup returns CDR1 SGHNT and CDR2 YYREEE (reference sequence). The CDR3 DNA is TGTGCCAGCAGCCAAGGCCTAGGGAGTTCCTACGAGCAGTACTTC. This sequence encodes CASSQGLGSSYEQYF.

The V call is TRBV5-1, the J call TRBJ2-5; possible D gene TRBD2, 6 bases. V was shortened by 4 bases and J by 0 bases, with 10 bases between the two germline ends. Germline values: CDR1 SGHRS, CDR2 YFSETQ. This CDR3 is 14 amino acids long. CDR3 protein: CASSATSNQETQYF. CDR3 sequence (DNA): TGCGCCAGCAGCGCAACTAGCAACCAAGAGACCCAGTACTTC.

This clone was counted only a few times. The chain combines TRBV27 with TRBJ2-1; TRBD1 matches at 10 bases. Germline CDR1 MNHEY, CDR2 SMNVEV (reference sequence). Trimming removed 1 base from V and 8 bases from J; junction bases left unmatched: 11. This CDR3 comprises 17 residues. The CDR3 protein is CASSLLSRQGAMDEQFF. The CDR3 DNA reads TGTGCCAGCAGTTTATTGTCGAGACAGGGGGCGATGGATGAGCAGTTCTTC.

The chain recombines TRBV7-9 with TRBJ2-7; TRBD1 is a possible D gene (5 bases). CDR1 is SEHNR and CDR2 is FQNEAQ in the germline V gene (reference sequence). CDR3 length: 14 amino acids. Trimming removed 5 bases at V and 10 bases at J, with 21 bases between. CDR3 sequence (DNA): TGTGCCAGCAGCCGACCGGAACAGGCGTGGAAACAGTACTTC. Its protein is CASSRPEQAWKQYF.

The V call is TRBV30, the J call TRBJ2-5, with unresolved D. The CDR3 is 12 amino acids. V was shortened by 4 bases and J by 5 bases, with 11 bases between the two germline ends. Germline CDR1 and CDR2: GTSNPN and SVGIG (reference sequence). CDR3 in amino acids: CAWNPVRETQYF. CDR3 sequence (DNA): TGTGCCTGGAACCCCGTCCGGGAGACCCAGTACTTC.

This clone was found once. This chain's CDR3 is CASSTTGSGDEQYF. The CDR3 DNA is TGCGCCAGCAGCACGACAGGGTCTGGTGACGAGCAGTACTTC. This chain joins TRBV5-1 and TRBJ2-5, with 7 bases fitting TRBD1. The J call may be incorrect, as the DNA end agrees better with TRBJ2-7. Germline V CDR1 and CDR2: SGHRS, YFSETQ. The CDR3 is made up of 14 amino acids.

The rearrangement joins TRBV28 to TRBJ2-7; D possibly corresponds to TRBD2 (7 bases). The CDR3 is 12 amino acids. Germline V gene data show CDR1 as MDHEN and CDR2 as SYDVKM. V was trimmed by 11 bases and J by 3 bases, leaving 14 bases between them. The DNA for the CDR3 is TGTGCCGGGGGGGTAGGGGGCTACGAGCAGTACTTC. Translation: CAGGVGGYEQYF.

This sequence joins TRBV18 and TRBJ2-1, with 9 nucleotides matching TRBD1. The CDR3 sequence is 16 residues long. The J segment lost 9 bases and the V segment lost 3 bases, leaving 12 bases of the junction unmatched. In germline, CDR1 is KGHSH, CDR2 LQKENI. The CDR3 sequence: CASSPEGQGGSGEQFF. The CDR3 DNA reads TGTGCCAGCTCACCCGAGGGACAGGGTGGATCGGGTGAGCAGTTCTTC.

In its sample, this clone was seen a few times. The genes are TRBV7-9 and TRBJ1-2, with 10 bases lining up with TRBD1. Germline values: CDR1 SEHNR, CDR2 FQNEAQ (reference sequence). The CDR3 spans 18 residues. V lost 5 bases to trimming and J lost 4 bases; unmatched junction nucleotides: 16. This CDR3 reads CASSPYPGTGVNGYGYTF. For the CDR3, the DNA is TGTGCCAGCAGCCCCTATCCCGGGACAGGGGTGAACGGCTATGGCTACACCTTC.

The chain is built from TRBV7-2 and TRBJ2-3; 15 bases fit TRBD2. The length of the CDR3 is 17 residues. Germline V gene lookup returns CDR1 SGHTA and CDR2 FQGNSA. After removal of 4 bases from V and 6 bases from J, the junction contained 8 bases not matched to a gene. The CDR3 spells CASSSGTSGRWGDTQYF. The CDR3 DNA follows: TGTGCCAGCAGCTCCGGGACTAGCGGGAGGTGGGGCGATACGCAGTATTTT.

The rearrangement links TRBV12-5 to TRBJ2-7, with D maybe TRBD2 (6 bases). This CDR3 has 13 residues. The V gene lost 5 bases and the J gene lost 7 bases, with 15 bases spanning the gap. Per germline, CDR1 LGHNT and CDR2 FRNRAP. The CDR3 is CASGPSGTGEQYF. The CDR3 coding sequence is TGTGCTAGTGGTCCCTCCGGGACTGGGGAGCAGTACTTC.

The chain has TRBV2 and TRBJ2-3, with 8 positions matching TRBD1. CDR3 length: 14 residues. Germline CDR1 reads SNHLY; CDR2 reads FYNNEI. Trimming removed 6 bases from V and 6 bases from J; junction bases left unmatched: 8. CDR3 DNA: TGTGCCAGCAGCCGGACAGGGATTAAGGATACGCAGTATTTT. It encodes CASSRTGIKDTQYF.